Reported below is one T cell receptor beta chain. This clonotype was counted many times. Its specific antigen is unknown. No quality values exist for individual bases; no much larger clone is one base distant. The time point label corresponds to: sample taken at primary tumor resection. Donors were some 78 patients with early-stage, untreated non-small cell lung cancer from the lung TRACERx cohort. TCR sequencing used whole RNA extracted from tumor and nontumor lung tissue, or from cryopreserved PBMC samples, without cell sorting. Patients were selected for TCR sequencing only if sufficient RNA was available from at least two tumor regions. The library was produced with 5' RACE. Sequencing took place on a NextSeq 500. The TCR library protocol attached a unique molecular identifier to each TCR cDNA molecule to allow correction of PCR and sequencing errors. On the study's bioinformatics: TCR identification, UMI-based error correction and CDR3 extraction were all carried out with Decombinator tools. Expanded TCRs were defined as those above a frequency of 2 per 1,000, corresponding to the top 1% of the tumor frequency distribution. Rényi diversity was computed with the R vegan package after subsampling each repertoire 100 times to 5,000 TCRs. To build CDR3 similarity networks, amino acid triplet string-kernel similarity was used, and CDR3s were connected when their pairwise similarity was above 0.82. TCRdb took the public reads, trimmed them with fastp at Q25, ran MiXCR for clone calling and kept in-frame beta chains. Duplicate CDR3 protein sequences are folded into a single record with the most common DNA and genes. The V and J calls, along with clone size, are taken from TCRdb and not from the paper's own processing. The sample contains some 80,000 distinct CDR3 sequences, roughly 8% of them found a single time. Roughly 6.4% of the sample is taken by the ten largest.

The junction carries 6 bases between V and J, which are trimmed by 4 bases and 5 bases respectively. According to the germline V gene, CDR1 reads MNHNS and CDR2 reads SASEGT. The CDR3 numbers 13 residues from cysteine through phenylalanine. Just CDR3 DNA is preserved here, 39 bases in frame from base 1. The data were obtained in a study of spatial heterogeneity in lung cancer (dated by TCRdb to between 2017 and 2020). For context, the study as a whole: Beta-chain transcripts were consistently detected in greater numbers than alpha-chain transcripts, which likely reflected higher beta-chain transcript abundance. The study quantitatively compared TCR alpha and beta repertoires across multiple tumor regions, matched nontumor lung and blood in non-small cell lung cancer. Both alpha and beta chains were TCR-sequenced in samples taken at surgery, namely 220 tumor regions, approximately 63 matched nontumor lung samples and about 54 PBMC samples. In the raw uncorrected reads, each unique combination of TCR and UMI appeared more than ten times on average. Nonsynonymous mutation counts, determined by whole-exome sequencing of tumor tissue, were related to TCR repertoire features. Overall study results and their limits: Ubiquitous expanded tumor TCRs showed up in blood more often at tumor resection than at routine follow-up. Additional single-cell paired TCR alpha and beta sequencing was considered necessary to confirm, at a functional level, the hypothesis that regional TCRs recognize regional mutations.

Recombination joined TRBV6-1 with TRBJ1-6; the D segment cannot be called with confidence. Material: PBMCs, obtained at surgery. This receptor was identified in a male donor with early-stage non-small cell lung cancer. The DNA is TGTGCCAGCAGTGGCCTAGATAATTCACCCCTCCACTTT. This is translated as CASSGLDNSPLHF.